The T cell receptor (beta chain) under discussion was sequenced for a study of Graves' ophthalmopathy and Graves' hyperthyroidism (dated by TCRdb to between 2018 and 2020). About the investigation overall: Peripheral blood was collected before any treatment was given, at the time of initial diagnosis. The study used TCR beta repertoire signatures to distinguish Graves' ophthalmopathy from Graves' hyperthyroidism and to predict progression to ophthalmopathy. In total, some 130 blood samples were TCR-sequenced: 40 to 45 ophthalmopathy, about 75 hyperthyroidism and approximately 17 hyperthyroidism-to-ophthalmopathy patients. A discovery set of 100 patients (43 ophthalmopathy, some 58 stable hyperthyroidism) was enrolled to explore V-J signatures distinguishing ophthalmopathy from hyperthyroidism. An independent validation cohort was composed of fewer than 20 hyperthyroidism patients and about 17 patients who later progressed from hyperthyroidism to ophthalmopathy. In about six hyperthyroidism patients, the T-cell repertoires found in thyroid tissue were compared with those found in blood. Following sample collection, hyperthyroidism patients were given methimazole at a starting dose of 30 mg daily, and ophthalmopathy patients were given high-dose intravenous methylprednisolone. The 95 to 100 discovery patients were randomly divided into training and test sets at a 7:3 ratio.

The CDR3, cysteine through phenylalanine, is 11 amino acids long. Of the read, only the CDR3 DNA is kept; its 33 bases are in frame from base 1. Reading the germline V gene gives CDR1 MDHEN and CDR2 SYDVKM. V is reduced by 4 bases and J by 8 bases, leaving a spacing of 8 bases between them. The ophthalmopathy patients had moderately to severely active disease, with a Clinical Activity Score of 3 or higher, a NOSPECS grade of 4 or higher, and a disease duration of less than 3 months. Anyone with other autoimmune diseases, uncontrolled infections, pregnancy or lactation was excluded from the study. Diagnosis was based on clinical symptoms, serum thyroxine, TRAb, thyroid ultrasound and orbital computed tomography. PBMCs were isolated from 10 ml of fresh peripheral blood by Ficoll-Paque density gradient centrifugation. Total RNA was extracted using Trizol reagent, and RNA quality was checked on an Agilent 2100 Bioanalyzer.

Results and caveats for the whole study, not just this receptor: The 13-signature model separated ophthalmopathy from stable hyperthyroidism with 85% to 90% sensitivity and 81.08% specificity in cross-validation, and 80%/75% in the test set. In validation, the model predicted ophthalmopathy progression with 55% to 71% sensitivity and 72.22% specificity; roughly eleven predicted patients were CT-confirmed with GO in a median of around 6 months. Among expanded thyroid clonotypes with frequency above 0.001, most also showed up in blood, which suggests that blood repertoires may reflect the thyroid immune response. No statistical method was used to set the sample size in advance, and the investigators knew which group each participant was assigned to.

For repertoire sequencing, TCR beta CDR3 regions were amplified from RNA transcripts. A first-round RT-PCR used HTBI primers with the Qiagen OneStep RT-PCR kit, followed by a second-round multiplex PCR, size selection and purification. The libraries underwent paired-end sequencing with 100 bp reads on an Illumina HiSeq2000. The published analysis was carried out like this. SOAPnuke was used to process the reads, throwing out any read that had adapters, had uncalled bases, had a mean Phred below 15, or lacked an exact constant-primer or identifier match. COPE v1.2.5 was used to merge the high-quality paired reads. Each unique nucleotide sequence was defined as a clonotype, and clonotypes were aligned to IMGT TRB V, D and J references with MiTCR v1.1. The analysis was limited to V-J combinations with a frequency above 0.0001, which together covered roughly 99% of the repertoires. For each V-J combination, a TCR clonal expansion and chaos score was defined as F50 clonal expansion divided by the chaos observed in the TCRdist matrix. Welch's t-statistics and random forest were used to reduce the features to around 13 V-J combinations, which were then used as input to a naive Bayes classifier. Thyroid-blood repertoire similarity was quantified with the Morisita-Horn index. In-frame beta chains were kept once TCRdb had trimmed the public reads at Q25 with fastp and called clones with MiXCR. Every distinct CDR3 protein forms one entry, paired with its most common genes and DNA. TCRdb assigned the V and J calls; the authors' analysis was not used. In this sample the table shows around 400,000 distinct CDR3 sequences, around 16% of which occur a single time. The top ten clonotypes cover 1.6% of the sample.

This clonotype was recorded at least ten times. Its antigen is not yet known. No base quality information exists; no much larger clone differs at one position. The sequence links TRBV28 to TRBJ1-1; the D segment cannot be called with confidence. Sequencing was done on a sample of peripheral blood. This clonotype was obtained from a young woman with Graves' ophthalmopathy. Donor details come from another sample of the same person, matched by shared clones. This receptor has the CDR3 CASSSDSEAFF. The DNA sequence is TGTGCCAGCAGTTCCGACTCCGAAGCTTTCTTT.